The present TCR beta chain was sequenced within a study of shared clonotypes between healthy human individuals. Profiling relied on immunoSEQ multiplex PCR, and the TCRdb table lists in-frame clones only, not all of them. Of some 580,000 clones listed, roughly 98% are singletons. Naivety among CD8 cells was defined by CD45RO negativity and positive CCR7 selection, thereby excluding terminally differentiated effector memory CD45RA+ cells. The germline gives CDR1 MDHEN, CDR2 SYDVKM. The germline V and J ends were trimmed by 1 base and 10 bases, with 7 bases remaining between them. The CDR3 has 11 residues.

This chain links TRBV28 with TRBJ1-2, with a possible D match to TRBD1 (6 bases). This clonotype was obtained from a man aged 30 to 39 in good health. Sequenced: naive CD8+ T cells sorted from blood. The CDR3 protein is CASSLSGAYTF. CDR3 bases: TGTGCCAGCAGTTTATCAGGGGCCTACACCTTC.